This T cell receptor beta chain derives from a study of T-cell reconstitution after alpha-beta-depleted transplantation in children. Study findings and constraints: Surviving recipient T cells and intrathymic progenitors accounted for some patients' high TCRbeta diversity at day 60. Reportedly, roughly two months post-transplant, alpha-beta T cells arose from several hundred expanded graft clones. T-cell counts and diversity at one year following transplant were attributed mainly to newly produced T cells.

A TCRbeta library incorporating unique molecular identifiers was prepared. TCRdb reanalysed the PCR reads using MiXCR and keeps one entry per CDR3 protein. The data show 40,000 to 60,000 distinct CDR3 sequences, with 7.5% to 10% seen just once and 25% to 30% held by the top ten. Ten or more counts support this clonotype. The antigen remains unidentified. Material: PBMCs, mostly from graft donor cells, obtained 60 days after TCRalphabeta/CD19-depleted stem cell transplant. The clonotype was recovered from a male patient aged 2 to 10 who had a stem cell transplant for chronic granulomatous disease, so the T cells may come from the graft donor.

The CDR3 DNA sequence: TGTGCCAGCAGTAGCGGGGCCCCGGAGCTGTTTTTT. This gives the protein CASSSGAPELFF. V usage is TRBV12-3 or TRBV12-4 and J usage is TRBJ2-2; 7 nucleotides agree with TRBD2. The CDR3 extends over 12 amino acids. The V gene end was trimmed by 5 bases and the J gene end by 10 bases; junction bases not matched to a gene: 4.